Listed below are T cell receptor beta chains from one sample, sequenced in a study of blood T cell repertoires in COVID-19. Repertoires were generated with immunoSEQ multiplex PCR, while TCRdb's copy carries only in-frame clones and drops some. Among over 90,000 clones, 70% to 90% were seen once, and the ten largest hold about 18%. The sequenced sample consisted of peripheral blood. These receptors all come from a human donor in a cohort sampled during active COVID-19. CDR3s include the opening cysteine and the closing phenylalanine or tryptophan. Fields, in order: J gene, CDR3 length, clone size, V gene, D gene, CDR3 DNA, CDR3 protein. D genes are given only for firm matches. The size of a clone is reported for some rows only, either as once, few or many, or as a class for expanded clones.

>TRBJ1-4|14|-|TRBV19|TRBD1
TGTGCCAGTAGTCGGACAGGACAGAATGAAAAACTGTTTTTT
CASSRTGQNEKLFF
>TRBJ2-1|15|-|TRBV19|TRBD2
TGTGCCAGTAGCGGGCTAGCGGGGGGGCTCAATGAGCAGTTCTTC
CASSGLAGGLNEQFF
>TRBJ2-7|15|-|TRBV7-6|TRBD2
TGTGCCAGCAGCTTAGAAGCTAGCGGCCAATACGAGCAGTACTTC
CASSLEASGQYEQYF
>TRBJ2-2|16|-|TRBV5-1|-
TGCGCCAGCAGCTCCGCGGGCGGGGGCGGAACCGGGGAGCTGTTTTTT
CASSSAGGGGTGELFF
>TRBJ2-1|12|-|TRBV11-2|-
TGTGCCAGCAGCAACCAGGGTAATGAGCAGTTCTTC
CASSNQGNEQFF
>TRBJ2-3|15|once|TRBV29-1|TRBD1
TGCAGCGCATCAGCAGGGACAGGGATTATGGATACGCAGTATTTT
CSASAGTGIMDTQYF
>TRBJ1-2|14|-|TRBV2|-
TGTGCCAGCACCCCAGATAGGGGGAACTATGGCTACACCTTC
CASTPDRGNYGYTF
>TRBJ1-1|14|once|TRBV6-1|-
TGTGCCAGCAGTGAAGCGCGGAGGAGCTCACCGGCTTTCTTT
CASSEARRSSPAFF
>TRBJ2-5|16|-|TRBV2|-
TGTGCCAGCAGTGACACAATAATGGTTTTCTTGGGACACCAGTACTTC
CASSDTIMVFLGHQYF
>TRBJ1-4|13|once|TRBV12-3/TRBV12-4|TRBD1
TGTGCCAGCACCATGACAGGGGGTGAAAAACTGTTTTTT
CASTMTGGEKLFF
>TRBJ1-3|15|-|TRBV9|-
TGTGCCAGCAGCGCATCGGGGAACTCTGGAAACACCATATATTTT
CASSASGNSGNTIYF
>TRBJ2-3|13|-|TRBV12-3/TRBV12-4|TRBD2
TGTGCCAGTAGCGGGGGGGCCAGAGATACGCAGTATTTT
CASSGGARDTQYF
>TRBJ1-5|19|few|TRBV19|-
TGTGCCAGTAGCCCTCGGGGGGGCTCAATTGATTTAAGCAATCAGCCCCAGCATTTT
CASSPRGGSIDLSNQPQHF
>TRBJ1-2|13|-|TRBV4-2|-
TGTGCCAGCAGCCAATCAGGAAACTATGGCTACACCTTC
CASSQSGNYGYTF
>TRBJ2-3|16|-|TRBV30|TRBD2
TGTGCCTGGAGTCCCGGACTAGCGGGGGGCGGTGATACGCAGTATTTT
CAWSPGLAGGGDTQYF
>TRBJ1-1|15|-|TRBV11-2|-
TGTGCCAGCAGCTTAAGGCGGGTTATGAACACTGAAGCTTTCTTT
CASSLRRVMNTEAFF
>TRBJ2-3|14|-|TRBV19|TRBD2
TGTGCCAGCGCTAGCGGGGGTCCCACAGATACGCAGTATTTT
CASASGGPTDTQYF
>TRBJ2-7|11|-|TRBV5-6|-
TGTGCCAGCAGCTTGTCAGGCGAGCAGTACTTC
CASSLSGEQYF
>TRBJ2-5|15|-|TRBV10-3|-
TGTGCCATCAGTGAGTCGCTCAGGGCCGGAAAGACCCAGTACTTC
CAISESLRAGKTQYF
>TRBJ2-1|17|-|TRBV9|TRBD1
TGTGCCAGCAGCACCAGAACGGACAGGGGCACCTACAATGAGCAGTTCTTC
CASSTRTDRGTYNEQFF
>TRBJ1-5|15|-|TRBV7-6|-
TGTGCCAGCAGCTTAGGGTCCGAGGCGGGTCAGCCCCAGCATTTT
CASSLGSEAGQPQHF
>TRBJ2-7|17|-|TRBV21-1|-
TGTGCCAGCAGCAAAAGCAACTTAGGGGCTTTAGGGTGGGAGCAGTACTTC
CASSKSNLGALGWEQYF
>TRBJ2-5|14|-|TRBV2|-
TGTGCCAGCAGTGTAGAACAGGGTGCGGAGACCCAGTACTTC
CASSVEQGAETQYF
>TRBJ1-4|14|once|TRBV19|TRBD1
TGTGCCAGTAGAAGACAGGGGGAAGGTGAAAAACTGTTTTTT
CASRRQGEGEKLFF
>TRBJ2-2|15|-|TRBV19|TRBD2
TGTGCCAGTAGTGTAGCGGGGTTGGGCACCGGGGAGCTGTTTTTT
CASSVAGLGTGELFF
>TRBJ2-7|17|once|TRBV18|-
TGTGCCAGCTCACCCGGGGGAGGATCGGGACGGAACTACGAGCAGTACTTC
CASSPGGGSGRNYEQYF
>TRBJ1-1|16|-|TRBV7-3|TRBD1
TGTGCCAGCAGCTTAGGACAGGGGGTGAAGAACACTGAAGCTTTCTTT
CASSLGQGVKNTEAFF
>TRBJ1-5|16|-|TRBV6-2/TRBV6-3|TRBD1
TGTGCCAGCAGTTACCGGCTGGACAGGGGGTATCAGCCCCAGCATTTT
CASSYRLDRGYQPQHF
>TRBJ1-6|14|-|TRBV9|-
TGTGCCAGCAGCGTCCGGAGTGATAATTCACCCCTCCACTTT
CASSVRSDNSPLHF
>TRBJ1-1|17|-|TRBV3-1/TRBV3-2|-
TGTGCCAGCAGCCAAGGGGGCGGCCAGACTGCGCGCACTGAAGCTTTCTTT
CASSQGGGQTARTEAFF
>TRBJ1-2|13|-|TRBV19|-
TGTGCCAGTAGTATCCCGATGCGCGCTGGCTACACCTTC
CASSIPMRAGYTF
>TRBJ1-2|15|-|TRBV19|-
TGTGCCAGTAGTATAGATGGAGGATTAATCTATGGCTACACCTTC
CASSIDGGLIYGYTF
>TRBJ1-5|14|-|TRBV4-1|-
TGCGCCAGCAGCCAAGTCCCAGGGAATCAGCCCCAGCATTTT
CASSQVPGNQPQHF
>TRBJ1-1|17|-|TRBV11-2|TRBD1
TGTGCCAGCAGTCGAACCACAGGGGGCTTTATGAACACTGAAGCTTTCTTT
CASSRTTGGFMNTEAFF
>TRBJ1-2|13|-|TRBV25-1|-
TGTGCCAGCAGTGAATATAAATCTCATGGCTACACCTTC
CASSEYKSHGYTF
>TRBJ1-6|15|-|TRBV3-1/TRBV3-2|-
TGTGCCAGCAGCCAGGACAGCTCCTATAATTCACCCCTCCACTTT
CASSQDSSYNSPLHF
>TRBJ1-5|12|-|TRBV12-3/TRBV12-4|TRBD1
TGTGCCAGCAGACAGGGGATTCAGCCCCAGCATTTT
CASRQGIQPQHF
>TRBJ2-1|15|-|TRBV4-1|TRBD1
TGCGCCAGCAGCCAACCCCGGGACAGGGGCAATGAGCAGTTCTTC
CASSQPRDRGNEQFF
>TRBJ1-3|15|-|TRBV6-5|-
TGTGCCAGCAGTTTTGGGGACACTCCTGGAAACACCATATATTTT
CASSFGDTPGNTIYF
>TRBJ2-5|13|-|TRBV30|TRBD2
TGTGCCTGGAACGTAGCGGGCGAAGAGACCCAGTACTTC
CAWNVAGEETQYF
>TRBJ1-4|13|-|TRBV7-8|-
TGTGCCAGCAGCTTAGTGGTGGGGGGAAAACTGTTTTTT
CASSLVVGGKLFF
>TRBJ2-7|13|-|TRBV6-5|-
TGTGCCAGCAGCCCCGACATGGCCTACGAGCAGTACTTC
CASSPDMAYEQYF
>TRBJ1-2|16|-|TRBV7-3|TRBD1
TGTGCCAGCAGCTTAACGTCGGGGACAGCGTCCTATGGCTACACCTTC
CASSLTSGTASYGYTF
>TRBJ2-1|17|-|TRBV5-8|TRBD2
TGTGCCAGCAGCGAAAACCTTAGCGGGGGGTCCTACAATGAGCAGTTCTTC
CASSENLSGGSYNEQFF
>TRBJ1-1|8|-|TRBV20-1|TRBD1
TGCAGTGGGACAGGGAATTTCTTT
CSGTGNFF
>TRBJ2-5|13|once|TRBV11-1|-
TGTGCCAGCAGCCCCGGTCTCTTCGGGACCCAGTACTTC
CASSPGLFGTQYF
>TRBJ1-2|15|-|TRBV3-1/TRBV3-2|-
TGTGCCAGCAGCCAAGACAACAGAGCAACCTATGGCTACACCTTC
CASSQDNRATYGYTF
>TRBJ1-5|15|-|TRBV9|-
TGTGCCAGCAGCCCCCAGGGACTTAGCAATCAGCCCCAGCATTTT
CASSPQGLSNQPQHF
>TRBJ1-6|14|-|TRBV4-1|-
TGCGCCAGCAGCCAAGCTTTTAGTAGTTCACCCCTCCACTTT
CASSQAFSSSPLHF
>TRBJ2-1|15|-|TRBV7-8|-
TGTGCCAGCAGCTTAGAGCTTTCAGGTCACAATGAGCAGTTCTTC
CASSLELSGHNEQFF
>TRBJ1-4|12|-|TRBV2|-
TGTGCCAGCGGGGGGGAAACGGGGAAACTGTTTTTT
CASGGETGKLFF
>TRBJ1-2|15|-|TRBV19|TRBD1
TGTGCCAGTAGTATATTAGGGGGACAGACCTATGGCTACACCTTC
CASSILGGQTYGYTF
>TRBJ1-1|13|-|TRBV7-8|-
TGTGCCAGCAGCTCTTACCGAGGCACTGAAGCTTTCTTT
CASSSYRGTEAFF
>TRBJ2-3|19|-|TRBV3-1/TRBV3-2|-
TGTGCCAGCAGCCGGCGAAGCGGCCAGGGGCCGAGAAGGACAGATACGCAGTATTTT
CASSRRSGQGPRRTDTQYF
>TRBJ2-7|15|few|TRBV6-5|-
TGTGCCAGCAGTTACTCGCGAGGCGTCTCCTACGAGCAGTACTTC
CASSYSRGVSYEQYF
>TRBJ2-7|15|-|TRBV28|-
TGTGCCAGCAGTTTTCGACAGAGCTGGCCCTACGAGCAGTACTTC
CASSFRQSWPYEQYF
>TRBJ1-6|15|-|TRBV6-5|TRBD1
TGTGCCAGCAGTAACCGACAGGGGAGATATTCACCCCTCCACTTT
CASSNRQGRYSPLHF
>TRBJ1-4|15|-|TRBV9|TRBD1
TGTGCCAGCAGCCCCCGGACAGGGGAATATGAAAAACTGTTTTTT
CASSPRTGEYEKLFF
>TRBJ1-5|13|-|TRBV19|TRBD1
TGTGCCAGTAGGGCTACAGGGGATCAGCCCCAGCATTTT
CASRATGDQPQHF